Each of the 20 T cell receptor beta chains below was sequenced from the same sample in a study of blood T cell repertoires in COVID-19. Some clones are missing from TCRdb's copy, which holds only in-frame ones; the method was immunoSEQ multiplex PCR. The profile covers fewer than 40,000 clones, with around 90% appearing a single time and about 1.4% taken by the ten largest. The specimen sequenced was peripheral blood. The source of these receptors is a man in his sixties with active COVID-19.

The J gene is TRBJ1-2, the V gene TRBV6-2 or TRBV6-3; the D is unclear. From germline, CDR1 is MNHEY and CDR2 SVGEGT. This CDR3 comprises 13 residues. Trimming stripped 6 bases from V and 2 bases from J, with 10 bases between. The DNA of the CDR3 is TGTGCCAGCAGCCCTCAAGAGAACTATGGCTACACCTTC. Translating it yields CASSPQENYGYTF.

This chain uses TRBV11-3 with TRBJ2-1, with 13 nucleotides matching TRBD2. The V segment lost 5 bases and the J segment 7 bases; nucleotides outside the gene matches: 11. Germline V gene lookup returns CDR1 SGHNT and CDR2 YENEEA. The CDR3 spans 17 residues. CDR3 residues: CASSPRLAGGPGNEQFF. CDR3 DNA sequence: TGTGCCAGCAGCCCCCGACTAGCGGGGGGCCCTGGGAATGAGCAGTTCTTC.

V is TRBV28 and J is TRBJ1-2, with a tentative D call TRBD1 (5 bases). CDR1 and CDR2 from the germline V gene are MDHEN and SYDVKM. The CDR3 runs to 15 residues. The V and J ends lost 5 bases and 4 bases respectively, with 17 bases between them. The CDR3 DNA reads as TGTGCCAGCAGTCCTCCTCGGGGGGAAGGCTATGGCTACACCTTC. This sequence encodes CASSPPRGEGYGYTF.

The J gene is TRBJ1-1, the V gene TRBV6-1; maybe TRBD1 (5 bases). In germline, CDR1 is MNHNS, CDR2 SASEGT. Trimming stripped 2 bases from V and 1 base from J, with 8 bases between. CDR3 length: 14 residues. CDR3 nucleotides: TGTGCCAGCAGTGAACAGGGAGGGAACACTGAAGCTTTCTTT. As protein: CASSEQGGNTEAFF.

In this sample, this clone turned up once. The chain links TRBV9 to TRBJ2-1; D uncertain. V lost 0 bases and J 10 bases, leaving 17 bases between the germline ends. The CDR3 consists of 15 residues. Looked up from germline, CDR1 is SGDLS and CDR2 is YYNGEE. This chain's CDR3 is CASSVDPSWLDEQFF. As DNA, the CDR3 is TGTGCCAGCAGCGTAGACCCCTCATGGCTAGACGAGCAGTTCTTC.

The chain joins TRBV7-9 to TRBJ1-1; no firm D call. CDR1 SEHNR and CDR2 FQNEAQ come from the germline V gene (reference sequence). The CDR3 has 14 amino acids. The ends were cut back, 2 bases at V and 4 bases at J, with 11 bases in the middle. The CDR3 here is CASSLRGWSTEAFF. In nucleotides, the CDR3 is TGTGCCAGCAGCTTACGGGGATGGAGCACTGAAGCTTTCTTT.

The gene calls are TRBV3-1 (or the pseudogene TRBV3-2) and TRBJ2-5; 8 bases line up with TRBD2. The CDR3 totals 18 residues. J was trimmed by 4 bases and V by 0 bases; bases with no gene match: 13. Germline loops: CDR1 LGHDT, CDR2 YNNKEL (reference sequence). CDR3: CASSQDWRIAGRAETQYF. The CDR3 bases are TGTGCCAGCAGCCAAGATTGGAGGATAGCGGGGAGGGCAGAGACCCAGTACTTC.

This chain links TRBV19 with TRBJ2-1; TRBD1 matches at 12 bases. With 4 bases clipped from V and 10 bases from J, the junction kept 5 bases outside the gene matches. Per germline, CDR1 LNHDA and CDR2 SQIVND (reference sequence). The CDR3 has 14 amino acids. CDR3 sequence (DNA): TGTGCCAGTAGTACCCCGGGACAGGGGGCCGAGCAGTTCTTC. Translating gives CASSTPGQGAEQFF.

This clone was counted once. This sequence joins TRBV5-1 and TRBJ2-3; D might be TRBD2 (6 bases). Looked up from germline, CDR1 is SGHRS and CDR2 is YFSETQ. The CDR3 length is 12 residues. The ends were cut back, 10 bases at V and 2 bases at J, with 11 bases in the middle. CDR3: CASGGTTDTQYF. As DNA, the CDR3 is TGCGCCTCTGGGGGGACCACAGATACGCAGTATTTT. Supplemented by reference TRBV5-1 and TRBJ2-3, the full variable domain reads KAGVTQTPRYLIKTRGQQVTLSCSPISGHRSVSWYQQTPGQGLQFLFEYFSETQRNKGNFPGRFSGRQFSNSRSEMNVSTLELGDSALYLCASGGTTDTQYFGPGTRLTVL.

The V gene is TRBV19, the J gene TRBJ1-5, with a possible D match to TRBD1 (5 bases). Per the germline V gene, CDR1 is LNHDA and CDR2 is SQIVND (reference sequence). The germline V and J ends were trimmed by 6 bases and 7 bases, with 22 bases remaining between them. This CDR3 spans 16 amino acids. The CDR3 DNA sequence: TGTGCCAGTAGCAGAGATCGAGGGTTCGGGGGGCAGCCCCAGCATTTT. Its protein is CASSRDRGFGGQPQHF.

The rearrangement joins TRBV19 to TRBJ1-1, with no clear D. The germline V and J ends were trimmed by 2 bases and 1 base, with 17 bases remaining between them. The CDR3 sequence is 17 residues long. Looked up from germline, CDR1 is LNHDA and CDR2 is SQIVND (reference sequence). In DNA form, the CDR3 reads TGTGCCAGTAGTATACGTGCGGGCAGCACCACGAACACTGAAGCTTTCTTT. Amino acid sequence: CASSIRAGSTTNTEAFF.

The chain carries TRBV7-9 and TRBJ2-3; the match to TRBD1 covers 10 bases. In germline, CDR1 is SEHNR, CDR2 FQNEAQ (reference sequence). This CDR3 is built from 14 residues. The J segment lost 6 bases and the V segment lost 3 bases, leaving 3 bases of the junction unmatched. CDR3 protein: CASSLGTGADTQYF. CDR3 nucleotide sequence: TGTGCCAGCAGCTTGGGGACAGGGGCCGATACGCAGTATTTT. Variable domain in full (rest from reference TRBV7-9 and TRBJ2-3): DTGVSQNPRHKITKRGQNVTFRCDPISEHNRLYWYRQTLGQGPEFLTYFQNEAQLEKSRLLSDRFSAERPKGSFSTLEIQRTEQGDSAMYLCASSLGTGADTQYFGPGTRLTVL.

The V call is TRBV12-3 or TRBV12-4, the J call TRBJ1-2, with 8 bases lining up with TRBD1. The CDR3 length is 13 residues. V was clipped by 6 bases and J by 7 bases; unmatched bases: 7. The CDR3 protein is CASRSGGSGGYTF. The CDR3 DNA reads as TGTGCCAGCAGGTCAGGGGGCTCAGGTGGCTACACCTTC.

The chain recombines TRBV7-2 with TRBJ2-5; D call uncertain. The CDR3 loop spans 13 amino acids. Germline values: CDR1 SGHTA, CDR2 FQGNSA. Deletions cut 2 bases from V and 2 bases from J, with 6 bases between. The chain's CDR3 is CASSLSEQETQYF. CDR3 nucleotides: TGTGCCAGCAGCTTAAGCGAACAAGAGACCCAGTACTTC.

The sample holds one count of this clone. The chain joins TRBV6-5 to TRBJ1-1; D not resolved. The CDR3 consists of 13 residues. The V end lost 2 bases, the J end lost 7 bases, and 11 bases lay between the germline ends. Per germline, CDR1 MNHEY and CDR2 SVGAGI. CDR3 residues: CASSYGLLNEAFF. In DNA form, the CDR3 reads TGTGCCAGCAGTTACGGACTCTTGAATGAAGCTTTCTTT.

The genes are TRBV9 and TRBJ2-1; TRBD2 matches 10 bases. Looked up from germline, CDR1 is SGDLS and CDR2 is YYNGEE. The CDR3 covers 16 residues. Trimming removed 1 base from V and 9 bases from J; junction bases left unmatched: 10. For the CDR3, the DNA is TGTGCCAGCAGCGTACAGACGAGCGGGGGGGCCCTTGAGCAGTTCTTC. It yields the protein CASSVQTSGGALEQFF. Together with reference TRBV9 and TRBJ2-1, the CDR3 gives the full variable domain: DSGVTQTPKHLITATGQRVTLRCSPRSGDLSVYWYQQSLDQGLQFLIQYYNGEERAKGNILERFSAQQFPDLHSELNLSSLELGDSALYFCASSVQTSGGALEQFFGPGTRLTVL.

CDR3 coding DNA: TGTGCCAGCAGCCCAGGCGGCGGGGCCTACGAGCAGTACTTC. Its protein product is CASSPGGGAYEQYF. The chain combines TRBV27 with TRBJ2-7; a weak D match, TRBD2 (6 bases). There are 14 residues in the CDR3. Trimming removed 6 bases from V and 2 bases from J, with 14 bases in between. Germline V gene sequence: CDR1 MNHEY, CDR2 SMNVEV (reference sequence).

The V gene is TRBV28, the J gene TRBJ2-1, with 11 bases that match TRBD1. Germline assignment: CDR1 MDHEN and CDR2 SYDVKM. There are 17 residues in the CDR3. V trimming: 5 bases; J trimming: 1 base; junction bases outside the gene matches: 7. The CDR3 DNA sequence: TGTGCCAGCAGTCCCTGGGGACAGGGGGGGTCCTACAATGAGCAGTTCTTC. It translates to CASSPWGQGGSYNEQFF.

The chain links TRBV15 to TRBJ1-4; D is uncertain. CDR1 and CDR2 from the germline V gene are LNHNV and YYDKDF (reference sequence). The CDR3 sequence is 14 residues long. V gave up 1 base and J gave up 4 bases, with 7 bases separating them. The CDR3 DNA sequence: TGTGCCACCAGCAGAGGACGGAGTAATGAAAAACTGTTTTTT. Residues: CATSRGRSNEKLFF. The entire variable domain, with the rest obtained from reference TRBV15 and TRBJ1-4, is as follows: DAMVIQNPRYQVTQFGKPVTLSCSQTLNHNVMYWYQQKSSQAPKLLFHYYDKDFNNEADTPDNFQSRRPNTSFCFLDIRSPGLGDTAMYLCATSRGRSNEKLFFGSGTQLSVL.

The chain links TRBV7-9 to TRBJ1-2, with 8 positions matching TRBD1. J gave up 4 bases and V 5 bases, and 6 bases lay outside the gene matches. Germline CDR1 SEHNR, CDR2 FQNEAQ (reference sequence). The length of the CDR3 is 14 residues. The DNA of the CDR3 is TGTGCCAGCAGCCTGGGACAGGCAACCTATGGCTACACCTTC. Translated: CASSLGQATYGYTF. The full variable domain, rest sourced from reference TRBV7-9 and TRBJ1-2, is DTGVSQNPRHKITKRGQNVTFRCDPISEHNRLYWYRQTLGQGPEFLTYFQNEAQLEKSRLLSDRFSAERPKGSFSTLEIQRTEQGDSAMYLCASSLGQATYGYTFGSGTRLTVV.